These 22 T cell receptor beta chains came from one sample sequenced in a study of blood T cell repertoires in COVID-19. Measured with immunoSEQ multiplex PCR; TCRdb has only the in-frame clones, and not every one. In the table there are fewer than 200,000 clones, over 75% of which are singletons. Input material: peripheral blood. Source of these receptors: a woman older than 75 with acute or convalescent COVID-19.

CDR3 sequence: CASSATWDTGYGYTF. The DNA of the CDR3 is TGTGCCAGCAGCGCTACCTGGGACACCGGCTATGGCTACACCTTC. The chain links TRBV7-8 to TRBJ1-2; possibly TRBD1 for D (6 bases). Germline V gives CDR1 SGHVS, CDR2 FQNEAQ. This CDR3 spans 15 amino acids. The germline V and J ends were trimmed by 5 bases and 4 bases, with 17 bases remaining between them.

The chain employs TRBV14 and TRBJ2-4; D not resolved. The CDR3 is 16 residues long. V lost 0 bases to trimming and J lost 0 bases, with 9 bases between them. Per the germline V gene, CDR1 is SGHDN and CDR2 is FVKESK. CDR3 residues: CASSQDLSGAKNIQYF. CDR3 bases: TGTGCCAGCAGCCAAGATCTTTCGGGAGCCAAAAACATTCAGTACTTC. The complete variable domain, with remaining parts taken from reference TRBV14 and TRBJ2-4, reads EAGVTQFPSHSVIEKGQTVTLRCDPISGHDNLYWYRRVMGKEIKFLLHFVKESKQDESGMPNNRFLAERTGGTYSTLKVQPAELEDSGVYFCASSQDLSGAKNIQYFGAGTRLSVL.

DNA of the CDR3: TGTGCCAGTAGACCCGAACAGGGGAGGAAACATGGCTACACCTTC. Translation: CASRPEQGRKHGYTF. This chain uses TRBV19 with TRBJ1-2, with 7 bases aligning to TRBD1. The junction had 13 bases not matched to a gene; V was cut back by 6 bases and J by 6 bases. Per the germline V gene, CDR1 is LNHDA and CDR2 is SQIVND (reference sequence). The CDR3 consists of 15 residues.

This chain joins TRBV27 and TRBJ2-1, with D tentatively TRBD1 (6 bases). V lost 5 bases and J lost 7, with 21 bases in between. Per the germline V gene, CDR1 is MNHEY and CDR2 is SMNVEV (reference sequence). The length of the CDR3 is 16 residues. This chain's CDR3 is CASSLLGASTINEQFF. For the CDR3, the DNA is TGTGCCAGCAGTCTTCTGGGGGCCTCTACAATTAATGAGCAGTTCTTC.

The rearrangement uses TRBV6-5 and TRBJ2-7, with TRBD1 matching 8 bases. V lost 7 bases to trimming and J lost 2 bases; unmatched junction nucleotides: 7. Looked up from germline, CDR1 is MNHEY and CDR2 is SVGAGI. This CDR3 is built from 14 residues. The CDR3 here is CASTRDRLTYEQYF. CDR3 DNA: TGTGCCAGCACCAGGGACAGGCTGACCTACGAGCAGTACTTC.

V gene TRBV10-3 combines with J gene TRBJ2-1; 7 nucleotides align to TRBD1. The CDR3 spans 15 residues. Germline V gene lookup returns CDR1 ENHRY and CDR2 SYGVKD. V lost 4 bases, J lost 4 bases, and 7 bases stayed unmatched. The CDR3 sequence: CAISVRGTEYNEQFF. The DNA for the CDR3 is TGTGCCATCAGTGTAAGAGGGACAGAGTACAATGAGCAGTTCTTC.

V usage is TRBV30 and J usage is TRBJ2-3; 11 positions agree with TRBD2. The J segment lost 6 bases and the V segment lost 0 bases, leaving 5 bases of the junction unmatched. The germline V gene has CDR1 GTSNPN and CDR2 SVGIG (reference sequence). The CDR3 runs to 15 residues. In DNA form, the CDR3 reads TGTGCCTGGAGTGTACTAGCGGGAGTTAGTGATACGCAGTATTTT. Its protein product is CAWSVLAGVSDTQYF. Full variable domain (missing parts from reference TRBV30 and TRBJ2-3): SQTIHQWPATLVQPVGSPLSLECTVEGTSNPNLYWYRQAAGRGLQLLFYSVGIGQISSEVPQNLSASRPQDRQFILSSKKLLLSDSGFYLCAWSVLAGVSDTQYFGPGTRLTVL.

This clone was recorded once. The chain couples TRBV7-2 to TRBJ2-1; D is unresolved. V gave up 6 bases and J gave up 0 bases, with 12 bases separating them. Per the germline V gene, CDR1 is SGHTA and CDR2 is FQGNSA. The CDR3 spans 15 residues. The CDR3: CASRMAASSYNEQFF. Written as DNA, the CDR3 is TGTGCCAGCAGGATGGCGGCGAGCTCCTACAATGAGCAGTTCTTC.

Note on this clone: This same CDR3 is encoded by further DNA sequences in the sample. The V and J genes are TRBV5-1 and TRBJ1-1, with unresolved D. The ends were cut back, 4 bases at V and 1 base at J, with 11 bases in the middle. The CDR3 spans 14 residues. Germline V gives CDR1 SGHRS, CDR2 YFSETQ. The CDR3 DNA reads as TGCGCCAGCAGCCTGGGCACGGGGAACACTGAAGCTTTCTTT. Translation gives CASSLGTGNTEAFF.

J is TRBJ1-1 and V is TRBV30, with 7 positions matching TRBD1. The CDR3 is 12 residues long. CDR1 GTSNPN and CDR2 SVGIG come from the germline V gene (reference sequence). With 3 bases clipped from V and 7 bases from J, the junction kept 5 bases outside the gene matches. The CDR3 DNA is TGTGCCTGGAGGGGGACAGTCCATGAAGCTTTCTTT. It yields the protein CAWRGTVHEAFF.

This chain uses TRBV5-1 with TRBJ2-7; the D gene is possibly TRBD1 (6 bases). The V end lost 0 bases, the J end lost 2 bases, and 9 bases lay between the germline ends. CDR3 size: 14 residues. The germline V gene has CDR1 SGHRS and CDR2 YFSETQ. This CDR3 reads CASSLGDKPYEQYF. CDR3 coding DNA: TGCGCCAGCAGCTTGGGGGACAAGCCCTACGAGCAGTACTTC.

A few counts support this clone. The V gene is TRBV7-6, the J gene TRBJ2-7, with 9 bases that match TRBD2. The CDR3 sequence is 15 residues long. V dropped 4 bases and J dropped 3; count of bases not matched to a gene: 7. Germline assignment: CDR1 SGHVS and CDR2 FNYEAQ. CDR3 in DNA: TGTGCCAGCAGCTCCCTAGCGGGGTCTCGCTACGAGCAGTACTTC. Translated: CASSSLAGSRYEQYF.

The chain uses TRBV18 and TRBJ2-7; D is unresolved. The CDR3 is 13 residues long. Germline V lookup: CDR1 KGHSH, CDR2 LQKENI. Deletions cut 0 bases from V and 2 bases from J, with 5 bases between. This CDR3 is CASSPPLTYEQYF. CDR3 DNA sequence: TGTGCCAGCTCACCACCCCTAACCTACGAGCAGTACTTC.

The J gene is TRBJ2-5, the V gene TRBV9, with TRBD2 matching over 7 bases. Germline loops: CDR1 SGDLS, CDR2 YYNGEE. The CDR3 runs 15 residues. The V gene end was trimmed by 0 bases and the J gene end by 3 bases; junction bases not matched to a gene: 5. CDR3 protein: CASSVGGGPKETQYF. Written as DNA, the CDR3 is TGTGCCAGCAGCGTAGGCGGGGGTCCCAAAGAGACCCAGTACTTC.

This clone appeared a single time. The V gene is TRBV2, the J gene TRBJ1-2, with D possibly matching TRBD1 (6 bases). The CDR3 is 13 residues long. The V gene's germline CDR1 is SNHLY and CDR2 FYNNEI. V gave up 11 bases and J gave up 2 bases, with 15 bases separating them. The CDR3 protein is CASSGTPNYGYTF. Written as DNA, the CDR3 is TGTGCCTCTTCCGGGACACCCAACTATGGCTACACCTTC.

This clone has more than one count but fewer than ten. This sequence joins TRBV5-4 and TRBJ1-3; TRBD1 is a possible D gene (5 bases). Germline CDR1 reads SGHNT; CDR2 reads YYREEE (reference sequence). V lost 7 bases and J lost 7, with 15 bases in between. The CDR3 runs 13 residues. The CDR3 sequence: CASSGPFGNTIYF. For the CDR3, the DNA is TGTGCCAGCTCAGGGCCCTTCGGTAACACCATATATTTT. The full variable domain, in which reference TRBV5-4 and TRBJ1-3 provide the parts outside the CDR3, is ETGVTQSPTHLIKTRGQQVTLRCSSQSGHNTVSWYQQALGQGPQFIFQYYREEENGRGNFPPRFSGLQFPNYSSELNVNALELDDSALYLCASSGPFGNTIYFGEGSWLTVV.

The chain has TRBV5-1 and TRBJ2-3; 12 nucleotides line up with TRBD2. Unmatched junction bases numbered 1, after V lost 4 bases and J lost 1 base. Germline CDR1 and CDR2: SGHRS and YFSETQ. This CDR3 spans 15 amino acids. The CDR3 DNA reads TGCGCCAGCAGCCGACTAGCGGGGGGCACAGATACGCAGTATTTT. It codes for CASSRLAGGTDTQYF.

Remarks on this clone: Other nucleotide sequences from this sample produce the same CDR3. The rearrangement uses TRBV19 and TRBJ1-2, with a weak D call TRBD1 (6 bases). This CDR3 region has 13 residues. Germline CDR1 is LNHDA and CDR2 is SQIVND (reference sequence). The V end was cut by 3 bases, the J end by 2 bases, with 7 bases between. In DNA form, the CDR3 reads TGTGCCAGTAGTATCGACAGGAACTATGGCTACACCTTC. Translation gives CASSIDRNYGYTF.

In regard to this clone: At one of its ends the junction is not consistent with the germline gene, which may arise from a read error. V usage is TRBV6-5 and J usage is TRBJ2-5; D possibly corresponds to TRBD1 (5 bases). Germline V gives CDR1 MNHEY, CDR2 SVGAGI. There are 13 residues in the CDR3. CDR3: CASSYDSQETQYF. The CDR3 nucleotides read TGTGCCAGCAGTTATGACAGCCAAGAAACCCAGTACTTC.

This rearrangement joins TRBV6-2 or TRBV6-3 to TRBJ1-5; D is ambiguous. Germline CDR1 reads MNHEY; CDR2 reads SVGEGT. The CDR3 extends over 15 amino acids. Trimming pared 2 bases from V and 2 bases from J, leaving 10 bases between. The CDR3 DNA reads TGTGCCAGCAGTTACACGGGGTTAGGCAATCAGCCCCAGCATTTT. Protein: CASSYTGLGNQPQHF.

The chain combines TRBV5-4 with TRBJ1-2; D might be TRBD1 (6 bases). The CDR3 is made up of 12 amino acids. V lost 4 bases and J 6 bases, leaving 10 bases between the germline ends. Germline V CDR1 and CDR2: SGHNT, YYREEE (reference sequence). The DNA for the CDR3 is TGTGCCAGCAGCGTGTACAGGGATGGCTACACCTTC. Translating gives CASSVYRDGYTF.

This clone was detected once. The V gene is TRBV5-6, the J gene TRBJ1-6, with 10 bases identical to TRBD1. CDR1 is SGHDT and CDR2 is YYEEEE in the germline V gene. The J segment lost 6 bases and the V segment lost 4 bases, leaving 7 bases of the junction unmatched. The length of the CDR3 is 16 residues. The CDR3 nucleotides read TGTGCCAGCAGCGCCGCGGGGACAGGGGCTAATTCACCCCTCCACTTT. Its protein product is CASSAAGTGANSPLHF.